Shown below are 6 T cell receptor beta chains from a single sample sequenced in a study of cytomegalovirus exposure and HLA in healthy donors. Use of 60 Vbeta and 13 Jbeta primers characterized the PCR. Method: immunoSEQ multiplex PCR; TCRdb's copy keeps in-frame clones and lacks some. The sample lists around 200,000 clones, about 82% occurring once. Sequencing used PBMCs. The receptor set was obtained from a woman aged 50 to 60 in good health and CMV-seronegative.

V gene TRBV10-1 combines with J gene TRBJ2-1, with 8 bases identical to TRBD2. V lost 0 bases and J lost 0; bases outside the gene matches: 13. The CDR3 extends over 20 amino acids. Germline CDR1 reads WNHNN; CDR2 reads SYGVQD (reference sequence). CDR3 DNA sequence: TGCGCCAGCAGTGAGTCGAAAGTGGGACTAGGGATGAGCTCCTACAATGAGCAGTTCTTC. The encoded protein is CASSESKVGLGMSSYNEQFF.

The chain couples TRBV10-3 to TRBJ2-3; possibly TRBD2 for D (6 bases). V was shortened by 4 bases and J by 6 bases, with 17 bases between the two germline ends. The CDR3 covers 15 residues. Germline CDR1 reads ENHRY; CDR2 reads SYGVKD. The CDR3 region is CAISAGTLELDTQYF. In DNA, the CDR3 is TGTGCCATCAGTGCCGGGACTCTCGAACTGGATACGCAGTATTTT.

This clone was seen just once. J is TRBJ2-5 and V is TRBV7-2; D not certain. Germline CDR1 reads SGHTA; CDR2 reads FQGNSA. The CDR3 is 12 residues long. Trimming removed 5 bases at V and 5 bases at J, with 9 bases between. In nucleotides, the CDR3 is TGTGCCAGCAGCCCGTATTTTGAGACCCAGTACTTC. Translating gives CASSPYFETQYF.

This chain connects TRBV6-1 to TRBJ1-4; maybe TRBD1 (6 bases). Trimming took off 1 base at V and 9 bases at J, with 12 bases between the two ends. CDR1 and CDR2 from the germline V gene are MNHNS and SASEGT. The CDR3 has 14 residues. The CDR3 loop is CASSEGVGQQKLFF. DNA for the CDR3: TGTGCCAGCAGTGAAGGCGTAGGACAGCAAAAACTGTTTTTT.

The chain recombines TRBV28 with TRBJ2-1, with TRBD2 identical over 10 bases. Germline V CDR1 and CDR2: MDHEN, SYDVKM. The CDR3 sequence is 14 residues long. V trimming: 8 bases; J trimming: 10 bases; junction bases outside the gene matches: 11. The CDR3 DNA reads TGTGCCAGCCGTACTAGCGGGACTTCACTCGAGCAGTTCTTC. It yields the protein CASRTSGTSLEQFF. Supplemented by reference TRBV28 and TRBJ2-1, the full variable domain reads DVKVTQSSRYLVKRTGEKVFLECVQDMDHENMFWYRQDPGLGLRLIYFSYDVKMKEKGDIPEGYSVSREKKERFSLILESASTNQTSMYLCASRTSGTSLEQFFGPGTRLTVL.

This chain uses TRBV28 with TRBJ2-4; 12 bases map to TRBD2. Germline V lookup: CDR1 MDHEN, CDR2 SYDVKM. The V gene end was trimmed by 4 bases and the J gene end by 2 bases; junction bases not matched to a gene: 9. CDR3 length: 18 residues. The CDR3 DNA reads as TGTGCCAGCAGTTACCCTAGCGGGAGGGCCGGTACCAAAAACATTCAGTACTTC. Protein sequence: CASSYPSGRAGTKNIQYF. The full variable domain, with the rest looked up from reference TRBV28 and TRBJ2-4, is DVKVTQSSRYLVKRTGEKVFLECVQDMDHENMFWYRQDPGLGLRLIYFSYDVKMKEKGDIPEGYSVSREKKERFSLILESASTNQTSMYLCASSYPSGRAGTKNIQYFGAGTRLSVL.